The clone carrying this T cell receptor beta chain was seen many times. What it binds is unknown. This sample was taken from a study of T cells after yellow fever vaccination. Whole-study context: It was SMART-Seq v4 Ultra Low Input that prepared the fractions with low cell numbers.

Regarding the study as a whole: The secondary response showed a weaker magnitude and a faster peak, day 5 versus 15. The study re-detected most primary-vaccination clones after the booster (96% CD4, roughly 90% CD8). CD4 and CD8 compartments shared a small share of clonotypes, likely from convergent recombination.

MiXCR, applied by TCRdb to the 5' RACE reads, yields one record per CDR3 protein. The data show almost 70,000 distinct CDR3 sequences, around 6.2% seen once. The germline CDR1 and CDR2 sequences are LNHDA and SQIVND (reference sequence). The CDR3 covers 14 residues. V was cut by 7 bases and J by 2 bases, with 12 bases left in between. This receptor was identified in a man younger than 35 who received the YFV17D yellow fever vaccine. The sample consisted of CD4+ T cells sorted from PBMCs, taken around 15 days after the first yellow fever vaccination. The chain recombines TRBV19 with TRBJ1-3, with D possibly matching TRBD1 (5 bases). The chain's CDR3 is CASISGGTGNTIYF. The CDR3 DNA is TGTGCCAGTATCAGTGGGGGAACTGGAAACACCATATATTTT.